The 27 T cell receptor beta chains presented below share a single source sample, sequenced in a study of control samples from healthy donors and cancer patients. Assay: immunoSEQ multiplex PCR; the TCRdb copy retains only in-frame clones and omits some. The sample consists of tens of thousands of clones, around nine tenths of them appearing once. Sequences were obtained from blood. All receptors come from a man aged 45 to 65 in good health.

This chain uses TRBV24-1 with TRBJ2-7, with no clear D. Germline values: CDR1 KGHDR, CDR2 SFDVKD. V was trimmed by 1 base and J by 5 bases, leaving 2 bases between them. The CDR3 runs 11 residues. For the CDR3, the DNA is TGTGCCACCAGTGATTTCCACGAGCAGTACTTC. Translating it yields CATSDFHEQYF.

The V call is TRBV7-6, the J call TRBJ2-1; 7 bases line up with TRBD1. In germline, CDR1 is SGHVS, CDR2 FNYEAQ. V trimming: 0 bases; J trimming: 4 bases; junction bases outside the gene matches: 0. This CDR3 spans 14 amino acids. As DNA, the CDR3 is TGTGCCAGCAGCTTAGCGGGACAGTACAATGAGCAGTTCTTC. It is translated as CASSLAGQYNEQFF.

The CDR3 DNA reads TGTGCCAGCAGTGATCCCGGACTAAGTAACACTGAAGCTTTCTTT. Translated: CASSDPGLSNTEAFF. The chain carries TRBV6-1 and TRBJ1-1; no definite D call. Trimming stripped 3 bases from V and 2 bases from J, with 13 bases between. The CDR3 has 15 amino acids. Germline V CDR1 and CDR2: MNHNS, SASEGT.

The chain carries TRBV19 and TRBJ1-6; D gene uncertain. Trimming cost V 4 bases and J 9 bases, with 19 bases left between them. CDR3 length equals 16 residues. Germline CDR1 and CDR2: LNHDA and SQIVND (reference sequence). The CDR3 nucleotides read TGTGCCAGTAGTACTCTACCAAGAGGGCGGGTTTCACCCCTCCACTTT. Translating it yields CASSTLPRGRVSPLHF.

The CDR3 is CASNNGAGETQYF. The CDR3 DNA is TGTGCCAGCAACAACGGGGCTGGGGAGACCCAGTACTTC. The V call is TRBV6-1, the J call TRBJ2-5; D tentatively reads TRBD1 or TRBD2 (5 bases each). V lost 7 bases and J 5 bases, leaving 14 bases between the germline ends. The CDR3 sequence is 13 residues long. CDR1 MNHNS and CDR2 SASEGT come from the germline V gene.

This sequence joins TRBV29-1 and TRBJ2-5; 7 bases fit TRBD1. CDR3 size: 13 residues. In germline, CDR1 is SQVTM, CDR2 ANQGSEA. The ends lost 6 bases at V and 5 bases at J; junction bases unmatched: 9. The CDR3 protein is CSVQGGARETQYF. The CDR3 DNA sequence: TGCAGCGTCCAAGGGGGCGCGAGGGAGACCCAGTACTTC.

The chain uses TRBV6-6 and TRBJ1-2; a possible D gene is TRBD1 (6 bases). Between the trimmed V and J ends, which lost 1 base and 5 bases, there was a span of 8 bases. From germline, CDR1 is MNHNY and CDR2 SVGAGI (reference sequence). The CDR3 consists of 13 residues. The CDR3 coding sequence is TGTGCCAGCAGTTACTACAGGGAGTATGGCTACACCTTC. Protein: CASSYYREYGYTF.

This clone has just a few counts. The gene calls are TRBV28 and TRBJ2-5; D is unresolved. The CDR3 sequence is 12 residues long. V shed 7 bases and J shed 7 bases, with 13 bases lying between them. CDR1 and CDR2 (germline): MDHEN, SYDVKM. CDR3 in amino acids: CASTLPGSTQYF. The CDR3 region has the DNA TGTGCCAGCACCCTACCCGGCTCGACCCAGTACTTC.

The chain employs TRBV27 and TRBJ2-2; D ambiguous. CDR1 is MNHEY and CDR2 is SMNVEV in the germline V gene (reference sequence). The CDR3 is 13 amino acids. V lost 7 bases to trimming and J lost 0 bases, with 6 bases between them. CDR3: CASTRTNTGELFF. The CDR3 nucleotides are TGTGCCAGCACCCGGACGAACACCGGGGAGCTGTTTTTT.

The CDR3 is CASSPTGPPSTDTQYF. DNA for the CDR3: TGCGCCAGCAGCCCGACAGGGCCTCCTAGCACAGATACGCAGTATTTT. V gene TRBV4-1 combines with J gene TRBJ2-3, with 7 bases that match TRBD1. This CDR3 is built from 16 residues. The germline CDR1 and CDR2 sequences are MGHRA and YSYEKL. Trimming removed 4 bases from V and 0 bases from J; junction bases left unmatched: 7.

The rearrangement uses TRBV5-4 and TRBJ1-2, with D tentatively TRBD1 (5 bases). Germline lookup yields CDR1 SGHNT and CDR2 YYREEE (reference sequence). The CDR3 covers 13 residues. V was trimmed by 6 bases and J by 2 bases, leaving 11 bases between them. DNA of the CDR3: TGTGCCAGCAAAGCAGGGATCAACTATGGCTACACCTTC. It yields the protein CASKAGINYGYTF.

V is TRBV2 and J is TRBJ2-6; D perhaps matches TRBD1 (5 bases). The CDR3 length is 14 residues. V shed 5 bases and J shed 2 bases, with 7 bases lying between them. Germline CDR1 reads SNHLY; CDR2 reads FYNNEI. For the CDR3, the DNA is TGTGCCAGCAGTCCAGGGACTGGGGCCAACGTCCTGACTTTC. As protein: CASSPGTGANVLTF. The whole variable domain, filled in from reference TRBV2 and TRBJ2-6, reads EPEVTQTPSHQVTQMGQEVILRCVPISNHLYFYWYRQILGQKVEFLVSFYNNEISEKSEIFDDQFSVERPDGSNFTLKIRSTKLEDSAMYFCASSPGTGANVLTFGAGSRLTVL.

The chain uses TRBV5-1 and TRBJ1-6; D perhaps matches TRBD1 (6 bases). Trimming left V 0 bases short and J 7 bases short, with 8 bases between. Germline V gene sequence: CDR1 SGHRS, CDR2 YFSETQ. The CDR3 runs to 14 residues. The CDR3, as DNA: TGCGCCAGCAGCTTGGAACAGGGAAATTCACCCCTCCACTTT. The encoded protein is CASSLEQGNSPLHF.

The chain employs TRBV13 and TRBJ1-2; 7 nucleotides agree with TRBD1. Germline trimming cut 8 bases from V and 2 bases from J; bases unmatched to any gene: 5. CDR3 length: 13 amino acids. Germline V lookup: CDR1 PRHDT, CDR2 FYEKMQ (reference sequence). The CDR3 region has the DNA TGTGCCAGCTCCGTGACAGGGAACTATGGCTACACCTTC. It yields the protein CASSVTGNYGYTF.

The chain joins TRBV11-3 to TRBJ1-1; D is undetermined. Per the germline V gene, CDR1 is SGHNT and CDR2 is YENEEA. This CDR3 comprises 13 residues. V lost 8 bases and J lost 1, with 11 bases in between. CDR3 nucleotide sequence: TGTGCCAGCTCCGCCAGTACGAACACTGAAGCTTTCTTT. Its translation: CASSASTNTEAFF.

The chain couples TRBV5-1 to TRBJ1-1; tentative D call: TRBD1 (5 bases). CDR3 length: 14 amino acids. V gave up 4 bases and J gave up 1 base, with 11 bases separating them. Germline V gene lookup returns CDR1 SGHRS and CDR2 YFSETQ. CDR3 coding DNA: TGCGCCAGCAGCGCAGGGTACGGGAACACTGAAGCTTTCTTT. It encodes CASSAGYGNTEAFF. Supplemented by reference TRBV5-1 and TRBJ1-1, the full variable domain reads KAGVTQTPRYLIKTRGQQVTLSCSPISGHRSVSWYQQTPGQGLQFLFEYFSETQRNKGNFPGRFSGRQFSNSRSEMNVSTLELGDSALYLCASSAGYGNTEAFFGQGTRLTVV.

This clone has a single count. The DNA for the CDR3 is TGCGCCAGCGGAGCTCCGAGGGGGCAAGAGACCCAGTACTTC. It specifies CASGAPRGQETQYF. The rearrangement uses TRBV5-1 and TRBJ2-5; a possible D gene is TRBD1 (6 bases). Germline lookup yields CDR1 SGHRS and CDR2 YFSETQ. The CDR3 contains 14 residues. Between the trimmed V and J ends, which lost 7 bases and 2 bases, there was a span of 15 bases.

The CDR3 spells CASSQDPDSNEKLFF. In nucleotides, the CDR3 is TGTGCCAGCAGCCAAGACCCCGACAGCAATGAAAAACTGTTTTTT. The V gene is TRBV3-1 (or the pseudogene TRBV3-2), the J gene TRBJ1-4; possible D gene TRBD1, 5 bases. Trimming pared 0 bases from V and 5 bases from J, leaving 10 bases between. This CDR3 spans 15 amino acids. Germline V gene data show CDR1 as LGHDT and CDR2 as YNNKEL (reference sequence).

This clone was observed a handful of times. The chain has TRBV28 and TRBJ1-4, with TRBD1 as a possible D gene (6 bases). V was shortened by 10 bases and J by 5 bases, with 11 bases between the two germline ends. Germline CDR1 and CDR2: MDHEN and SYDVKM. The length of the CDR3 is 12 residues. This chain's CDR3 is CATSDRNEKLFF. The DNA of the CDR3 is TGTGCCACTTCGGACAGAAATGAAAAACTGTTTTTT. Variable domain in full (rest from reference TRBV28 and TRBJ1-4): DVKVTQSSRYLVKRTGEKVFLECVQDMDHENMFWYRQDPGLGLRLIYFSYDVKMKEKGDIPEGYSVSREKKERFSLILESASTNQTSMYLCATSDRNEKLFFGSGTQLSVL.

The chain uses TRBV6-5 and TRBJ1-2; 7 bases match TRBD1. Germline V gives CDR1 MNHEY, CDR2 SVGAGI. After removal of 2 bases from V and 3 bases from J, the junction contained 0 bases not matched to a gene. The CDR3 loop spans 13 amino acids. The DNA for the CDR3 is TGTGCCAGCAGTTACACAGGGGACTATGGCTACACCTTC. Encoded protein: CASSYTGDYGYTF.

The J gene is TRBJ2-3, the V gene TRBV19, with a weak D call TRBD1 (6 bases). Germline CDR1 reads LNHDA; CDR2 reads SQIVND (reference sequence). Deletions cut 3 bases from V and 1 base from J, with 23 bases between. CDR3 length: 19 residues. For the CDR3, the DNA is TGTGCCAGTAGTATTGGGGGCACCCCTCAGGGTTGGCGCACAGATACGCAGTATTTT. Amino acid sequence: CASSIGGTPQGWRTDTQYF. The full variable domain, rest sourced from reference TRBV19 and TRBJ2-3, is DGGITQSPKYLFRKEGQNVTLSCEQNLNHDAMYWYRQDPGQGLRLIYYSQIVNDFQKGDIAEGYSVSREKKESFPLTVTSAQKNPTAFYLCASSIGGTPQGWRTDTQYFGPGTRLTVL.

The genes are TRBV19 and TRBJ1-2; no definite D call. The length of the CDR3 is 13 residues. Looked up from germline, CDR1 is LNHDA and CDR2 is SQIVND (reference sequence). V was cut by 5 bases and J by 4 bases, with 11 bases left in between. The CDR3 DNA is TGTGCCAGTAGTCCCCGGGTACTCTATGGCTACACCTTC. Translating gives CASSPRVLYGYTF. Together with reference TRBV19 and TRBJ1-2, the CDR3 gives the full variable domain: DGGITQSPKYLFRKEGQNVTLSCEQNLNHDAMYWYRQDPGQGLRLIYYSQIVNDFQKGDIAEGYSVSREKKESFPLTVTSAQKNPTAFYLCASSPRVLYGYTFGSGTRLTVV.

The chain carries TRBV7-2 and TRBJ1-5, with 10 bases that match TRBD1. Trimming cost V 3 bases and J 4 bases; bases outside gene matches: 3. The germline CDR1 and CDR2 sequences are SGHTA and FQGNSA. The CDR3 has 15 residues. Written as DNA, the CDR3 is TGTGCCAGCAGCTTCGGACAGGGGGTAAATCAGCCCCAGCATTTT. Its translation: CASSFGQGVNQPQHF.

The V gene is TRBV30, the J gene TRBJ1-1; unclear D gene. The CDR3 totals 10 residues. Trimming removed 3 bases from V and 3 bases from J, with 2 bases in between. CDR1 and CDR2 from the germline V gene are GTSNPN and SVGIG (reference sequence). CDR3 protein: CAWRDTEAFF. CDR3 DNA: TGTGCCTGGAGAGACACTGAAGCTTTCTTT.

The CDR3 DNA sequence: TGTGCCAGCAGCTTGCTGGACAGGGAGGGGAATGAAAAACTGTTTTTT. Translating gives CASSLLDREGNEKLFF. The rearrangement uses TRBV5-4 and TRBJ1-4, with TRBD1 matching 8 bases. This CDR3 comprises 16 residues. The germline gives CDR1 SGHNT, CDR2 YYREEE (reference sequence). V gave up 1 base and J gave up 5 bases; unmatched junction bases: 7. The full variable domain, rest sourced from reference TRBV5-4 and TRBJ1-4, is ETGVTQSPTHLIKTRGQQVTLRCSSQSGHNTVSWYQQALGQGPQFIFQYYREEENGRGNFPPRFSGLQFPNYSSELNVNALELDDSALYLCASSLLDREGNEKLFFGSGTQLSVL.

V gene TRBV5-3 combines with J gene TRBJ2-7; TRBD1 matches at 10 bases. TRBV5-3 is given ORF status, its function remaining uncertain. CDR3 length: 17 amino acids. For the CDR3, the DNA is TGTGTCCCACCTAGTACGGAACTCCCGGGACAGGGGACCGAGCAGTACTTC. It yields the protein CVPPSTELPGQGTEQYF.

The gene calls are TRBV9 and TRBJ1-6; D remains ambiguous. Deletions cut 4 bases from V and 5 bases from J, with 10 bases between. This CDR3 comprises 14 residues. Germline assignment: CDR1 SGDLS and CDR2 YYNGEE. In nucleotides, the CDR3 is TGTGCCAGCAGCCTGCAGGAGCATAATTCACCCCTCCACTTT. Its translation is CASSLQEHNSPLHF.